The 27 T cell receptor beta chains below were found in one sample sequenced in a study of T cell responses to AZD1222 COVID-19 vaccine. Repertoires were generated with immunoSEQ multiplex PCR, while TCRdb's copy carries only in-frame clones and drops some. This table holds 150,000 to 200,000 clones, approximately 95% found once. The specimen was peripheral blood, collected on day 0 of AZD1222 vaccination. The receptors stem from an adult in good health.

The sample holds a few counts of this clone. The V gene is TRBV13, the J gene TRBJ2-5, with TRBD1 as a possible D gene (5 bases). The CDR3 totals 14 residues. Between the trimmed V and J ends, which lost 1 base and 5 bases, there was a span of 11 bases. Germline CDR1 and CDR2: PRHDT and FYEKMQ (reference sequence). CDR3 amino acids: CASSLVARQETQYF. CDR3 nucleotide sequence: TGTGCCAGCAGCTTAGTGGCCAGACAGGAGACCCAGTACTTC. The full variable domain, with the rest looked up from reference TRBV13 and TRBJ2-5, is AAGVIQSPRHLIKEKRETATLKCYPIPRHDTVYWYQQGPGQDPQFLISFYEKMQSDKGSIPDRFSAQQFSDYHSELNMSSLELGDSALYFCASSLVARQETQYFGPGTRLLVL.

This clone was picked up one time. The J gene is TRBJ2-1, the V gene TRBV6-4; D is perhaps TRBD1 or TRBD2 (5 bases each). V gave up 2 bases and J gave up 6 bases, with 14 bases separating them. Per germline, CDR1 MRHNA and CDR2 SNTAGT. The CDR3 has 15 residues. Here the CDR3 reads CASSDTDSGGNEQFF. CDR3 nucleotides: TGTGCCAGCAGTGACACTGACTCTGGGGGCAATGAGCAGTTCTTC.

The V call is TRBV6-1, the J call TRBJ2-7; D may be TRBD1 (6 bases). Germline CDR1 is MNHNS and CDR2 is SASEGT. V shed 3 bases and J shed 0 bases, with 12 bases lying between them. The CDR3 covers 15 residues. The CDR3 DNA follows: TGTGCCAGCAGTGACATACAGGGTAGCTCCTACGAGCAGTACTTC. Translated, it gives CASSDIQGSSYEQYF.

V is TRBV30 and J is TRBJ1-1, with D hard to call. The V gene's germline CDR1 is GTSNPN and CDR2 SVGIG (reference sequence). The CDR3 runs to 13 residues. Deletions cut 2 bases from V and 1 base from J, with 8 bases between. CDR3 nucleotides: TGTGCCTGGAGTCTAAATACGAACACTGAAGCTTTCTTT. Translated: CAWSLNTNTEAFF.

This sequence joins TRBV18 and TRBJ1-6; 9 bases line up with TRBD1. The germline gives CDR1 KGHSH, CDR2 LQKENI. The CDR3 loop spans 15 amino acids. V shed 6 bases, J shed 8 bases, and the junction held 8 bases outside the gene matches. The CDR3: CASSPRDRADSPLHF. CDR3 DNA sequence: TGTGCCAGCTCCCCGAGGGACAGGGCGGATTCACCCCTCCACTTT.

The rearrangement joins TRBV24-1 to TRBJ2-7, with D uncertain. The CDR3 has 13 residues. Deletions cut 3 bases from V and 3 bases from J, with 8 bases between. Germline V gives CDR1 KGHDR, CDR2 SFDVKD. For the CDR3, the DNA is TGTGCCACCAGTGATCCGGCTAGCTACGAGCAGTACTTC. It encodes CATSDPASYEQYF.

The chain couples TRBV6-4 to TRBJ2-7; 9 bases line up with TRBD1. The germline V gene encodes CDR1 MRHNA and CDR2 SNTAGT. The CDR3 is 14 residues long. The ends lost 6 bases at V and 9 bases at J; junction bases unmatched: 12. DNA for the CDR3: TGTGCCAGCAGGGGACAGGGTGCTGGCGCAGTGCAGTACTTC. Translation gives CASRGQGAGAVQYF.

The chain is built from TRBV6-5 and TRBJ1-6, with D possibly matching TRBD1 (5 bases). V was pared by 5 bases and J by 8 bases, with 13 bases between. From germline, CDR1 is MNHEY and CDR2 SVGAGI. The CDR3 consists of 14 residues. The CDR3 DNA reads TGTGCCAGCAGTAGAGCAGGGAACGATTCACCCCTCCACTTT. Translating it yields CASSRAGNDSPLHF.

V gene TRBV4-1 combines with J gene TRBJ2-5, with D possibly being TRBD1 (6 bases). The CDR3 loop spans 16 amino acids. The V and J ends lost 0 bases and 5 bases respectively, with 16 bases between them. Germline V lookup: CDR1 MGHRA, CDR2 YSYEKL. Written as DNA, the CDR3 is TGCGCCAGCAGCCAAGAAGGGGGACCTAGGGGTGAGACCCAGTACTTC. Protein: CASSQEGGPRGETQYF.

In nucleotides, the CDR3 is TGTGCCAGCAGCCTATTCCCGGGGGGGTTCACAGATACGCAGTATTTT. Protein sequence: CASSLFPGGFTDTQYF. V is TRBV5-4 and J is TRBJ2-3; 8 positions match TRBD2. Germline CDR1 and CDR2: SGHNT and YYREEE (reference sequence). J gave up 2 bases and V 4 bases, and 9 bases lay outside the gene matches. CDR3 length: 16 amino acids.

The rearrangement links TRBV10-3 to TRBJ2-1, with D unresolved. Germline V CDR1 and CDR2: ENHRY, SYGVKD. V was shortened by 5 bases and J by 8 bases, with 7 bases between the two germline ends. The CDR3 is made up of 11 amino acids. In DNA form, the CDR3 reads TGTGCCATCAGTAGCACGGATGAGCAGTTCTTC. It encodes CAISSTDEQFF.

This clone was recorded once. The chain joins TRBV10-3 to TRBJ2-3; no firm D call. The CDR3 runs to 12 residues. CDR1 and CDR2 from the germline V gene are ENHRY and SYGVKD. V lost 10 bases and J lost 2, with 10 bases in between. For the CDR3, the DNA is TGTGCCAACGCCCAATCCACAGATACGCAGTATTTT. Translated: CANAQSTDTQYF.

The rearrangement joins TRBV5-1 to TRBJ2-4, with D unresolved. Per the germline V gene, CDR1 is SGHRS and CDR2 is YFSETQ. The CDR3 covers 12 residues. Trimming removed 2 bases from V and 6 bases from J, with 6 bases in between. CDR3 sequence (DNA): TGCGCCAGCAGCTTACGCGGAAACATTCAGTACTTC. Translating it yields CASSLRGNIQYF.

V usage is TRBV7-6 and J usage is TRBJ2-1; D remains unclear. The V and J ends lost 2 bases and 5 bases respectively, with 4 bases between them. This CDR3 is 12 amino acids long. Germline V CDR1 and CDR2: SGHVS, FNYEAQ. Here the CDR3 DNA reads TGTGCCAGCAGCTTAACTAACAATGAGCAGTTCTTC. This codes for CASSLTNNEQFF.

The chain joins TRBV3-1 (or the pseudogene TRBV3-2) to TRBJ1-2; the D is unclear. Germline V gene lookup returns CDR1 LGHDT and CDR2 YNNKEL (reference sequence). This CDR3 spans 13 amino acids. With 4 bases removed from V and 8 bases from J, the gap between germline ends came to 14 bases. The CDR3 DNA is TGTGCCAGCAGCCCCGACCTAAAAAGGGGCTACACCTTC. It codes for CASSPDLKRGYTF.

The count of this clone is one. The gene calls are TRBV19 and TRBJ2-1; tentatively, D is TRBD2 (6 bases). Trimming cost V 7 bases and J 2 bases, with 12 bases left between them. The germline V gene encodes CDR1 LNHDA and CDR2 SQIVND (reference sequence). This CDR3 is built from 14 residues. CDR3 protein: CASKLGGPYNEQFF. CDR3 nucleotides: TGTGCCAGTAAGTTGGGAGGTCCCTACAATGAGCAGTTCTTC.

This chain connects TRBV6-5 to TRBJ1-3; D uncertain. Deletions cut 7 bases from V and 4 bases from J, with 14 bases between. CDR3 size: 14 residues. Germline lookup yields CDR1 MNHEY and CDR2 SVGAGI. CDR3 coding DNA: TGTGCCAGCAAGTCGCATCATACAGGAAACACCATATATTTT. It specifies CASKSHHTGNTIYF.

The rearrangement links TRBV25-1 to TRBJ1-6, with TRBD1 identical over 10 bases. Looked up from germline, CDR1 is MGHDK and CDR2 is SYGVNS. The CDR3 is made up of 15 amino acids. With 6 bases clipped from V and 9 bases from J, the junction kept 8 bases outside the gene matches. In nucleotides, the CDR3 is TGTGCCAGCAGACGAACCGGGACAGGGGCTTCACCCCTCCACTTT. Amino acid sequence: CASRRTGTGASPLHF.

V is TRBV18 and J is TRBJ1-5; D is unclear. Trimming pared 2 bases from V and 6 bases from J, leaving 8 bases between. Germline-derived CDR1 and CDR2 are KGHSH and LQKENI. This CDR3 spans 13 amino acids. CDR3 DNA: TGTGCCAGCTCACCAGGGCACGGTCAGCCCCAGCATTTT. Amino acid sequence: CASSPGHGQPQHF.

This chain connects TRBV6-6 to TRBJ2-7; weak D call: TRBD2 (6 bases). V shed 7 bases and J shed 4 bases, with 11 bases lying between them. CDR3 length: 12 amino acids. Germline V gene sequence: CDR1 MNHNY, CDR2 SVGAGI (reference sequence). The CDR3 sequence is CASKAGAYEQYF. CDR3 DNA sequence: TGTGCCAGCAAAGCGGGCGCATACGAGCAGTACTTC.

The chain has TRBV28 and TRBJ1-2; D not certain. The V end lost 6 bases, the J end lost 7 bases, and 15 bases lay between the germline ends. The CDR3 length is 13 residues. CDR1 MDHEN and CDR2 SYDVKM come from the germline V gene. The CDR3 DNA follows: TGTGCCAGCAGGGGATACCCGGCGACTGGCTACACCTTC. It yields the protein CASRGYPATGYTF.

The genes are TRBV10-3 and TRBJ2-7, with 7 bases matching TRBD1. This CDR3 contains 15 residues. The V gene end was trimmed by 2 bases and the J gene end by 5 bases; junction bases not matched to a gene: 9. Germline V gene lookup returns CDR1 ENHRY and CDR2 SYGVKD. The CDR3 loop is CAISERQGGSHEQYF. CDR3 in DNA: TGTGCCATCAGTGAGAGACAGGGTGGCTCTCACGAGCAGTACTTC.

The V gene is TRBV4-1, the J gene TRBJ2-1; D possibly corresponds to TRBD1 (6 bases). The V end lost 0 bases, the J end lost 5 bases, and 11 bases lay between the germline ends. The germline gives CDR1 MGHRA, CDR2 YSYEKL. The CDR3 length is 15 residues. CDR3 region: CASSQDWGLNNEQFF. CDR3 DNA sequence: TGCGCCAGCAGCCAAGATTGGGGGCTCAACAATGAGCAGTTCTTC.

The chain employs TRBV7-6 and TRBJ1-6, with 8 bases identical to TRBD1. The V gene end was trimmed by 5 bases and the J gene end by 7 bases; junction bases not matched to a gene: 7. The CDR3 runs to 15 residues. Germline CDR1 reads SGHVS; CDR2 reads FNYEAQ. The CDR3 spells CASSPRQGTNSPLHF. In DNA form, the CDR3 reads TGTGCCAGCAGCCCGCGACAGGGGACCAATTCACCCCTCCACTTT.

The V gene is TRBV6-2 or TRBV6-3, the J gene TRBJ2-7; possible D gene TRBD2, 6 bases. The V end was cut by 3 bases, the J end by 4 bases, with 16 bases between. From germline, CDR1 is MNHEY and CDR2 SVGEGT. CDR3 length: 15 amino acids. CDR3 amino acids: CASSYGRGKGYEQYF. The CDR3 region has the DNA TGTGCCAGCAGTTATGGCCGGGGGAAGGGGTACGAGCAGTACTTC.

The chain carries TRBV29-1 and TRBJ2-2; D is uncertain. This CDR3 spans 12 amino acids. Trimming pared 3 bases from V and 5 bases from J, leaving 7 bases between. Germline V lookup: CDR1 SQVTM, CDR2 ANQGSEA. The CDR3 region is CSVEKGTGELFF. The CDR3 nucleotides are TGCAGCGTTGAGAAGGGAACCGGGGAGCTGTTTTTT.

The chain joins TRBV11-3 to TRBJ1-2, with no clear D. CDR3 length equals 14 residues. Per germline, CDR1 SGHNT and CDR2 YENEEA. Trimming shortened V by 7 bases and J by 4 bases, and 16 bases separated the two germline ends. The CDR3 region is CASMAGSTSYGYTF. DNA of the CDR3: TGTGCCAGCATGGCGGGAAGCACTAGCTATGGCTACACCTTC.